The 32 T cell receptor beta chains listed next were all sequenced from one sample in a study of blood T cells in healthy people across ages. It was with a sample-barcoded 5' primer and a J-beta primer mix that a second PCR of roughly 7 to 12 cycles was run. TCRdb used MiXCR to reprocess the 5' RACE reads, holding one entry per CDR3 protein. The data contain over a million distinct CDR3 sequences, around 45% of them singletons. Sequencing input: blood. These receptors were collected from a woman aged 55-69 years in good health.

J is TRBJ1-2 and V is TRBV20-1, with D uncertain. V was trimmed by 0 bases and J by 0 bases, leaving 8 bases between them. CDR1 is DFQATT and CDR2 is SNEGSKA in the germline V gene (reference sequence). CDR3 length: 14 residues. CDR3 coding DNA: TGCAGTGCTAGAGATGACGACGCTAACTATGGCTACACCTTC. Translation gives CSARDDDANYGYTF.

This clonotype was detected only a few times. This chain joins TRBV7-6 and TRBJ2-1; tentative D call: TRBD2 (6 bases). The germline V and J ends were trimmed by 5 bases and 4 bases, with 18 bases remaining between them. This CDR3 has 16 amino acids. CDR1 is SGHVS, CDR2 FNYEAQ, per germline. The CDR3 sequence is CASSPWGVAEYNEQFF. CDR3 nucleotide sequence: TGTGCCAGCAGCCCCTGGGGGGTTGCGGAATACAATGAGCAGTTCTTC.

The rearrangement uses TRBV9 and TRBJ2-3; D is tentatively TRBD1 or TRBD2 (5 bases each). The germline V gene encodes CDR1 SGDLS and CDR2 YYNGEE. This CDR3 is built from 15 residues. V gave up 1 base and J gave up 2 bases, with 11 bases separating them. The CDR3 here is CASSVTGTLTDTQYF. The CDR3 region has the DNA TGTGCCAGCAGCGTAACCGGGACCCTCACAGATACGCAGTATTTT. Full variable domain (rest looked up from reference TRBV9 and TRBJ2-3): DSGVTQTPKHLITATGQRVTLRCSPRSGDLSVYWYQQSLDQGLQFLIQYYNGEERAKGNILERFSAQQFPDLHSELNLSSLELGDSALYFCASSVTGTLTDTQYFGPGTRLTVL.

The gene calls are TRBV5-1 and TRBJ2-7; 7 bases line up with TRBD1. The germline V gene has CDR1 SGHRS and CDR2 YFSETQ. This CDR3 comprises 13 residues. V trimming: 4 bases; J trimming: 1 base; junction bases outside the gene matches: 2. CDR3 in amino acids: CASSKQGSYEQYF. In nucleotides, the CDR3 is TGCGCCAGCAGCAAACAGGGGTCCTACGAGCAGTACTTC. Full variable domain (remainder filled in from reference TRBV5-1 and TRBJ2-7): KAGVTQTPRYLIKTRGQQVTLSCSPISGHRSVSWYQQTPGQGLQFLFEYFSETQRNKGNFPGRFSGRQFSNSRSEMNVSTLELGDSALYLCASSKQGSYEQYFGPGTRLTVT.

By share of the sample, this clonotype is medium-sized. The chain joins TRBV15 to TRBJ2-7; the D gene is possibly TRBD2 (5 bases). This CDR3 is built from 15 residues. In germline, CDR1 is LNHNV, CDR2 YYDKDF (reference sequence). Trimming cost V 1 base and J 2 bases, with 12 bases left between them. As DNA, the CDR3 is TGTGCCACCAGCAGAGGAGGGCAAGGGACCTACGAGCAGTACTTC. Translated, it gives CATSRGGQGTYEQYF.

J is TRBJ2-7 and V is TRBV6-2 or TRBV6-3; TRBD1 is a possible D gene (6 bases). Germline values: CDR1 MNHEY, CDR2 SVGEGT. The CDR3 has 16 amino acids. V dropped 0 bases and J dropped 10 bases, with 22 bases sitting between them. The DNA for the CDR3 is TGTGCCAGCAGTTACTCGAGCAGGCAGGGGTGGAAGTCCCAGTACTTC. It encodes CASSYSSRQGWKSQYF.

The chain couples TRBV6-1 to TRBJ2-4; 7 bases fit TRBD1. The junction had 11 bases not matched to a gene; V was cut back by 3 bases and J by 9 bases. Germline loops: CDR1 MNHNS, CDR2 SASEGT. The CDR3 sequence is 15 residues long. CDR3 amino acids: CASSEMTGIEGIQYF. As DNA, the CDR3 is TGTGCCAGCAGTGAGATGACAGGGATAGAAGGCATTCAGTACTTC.

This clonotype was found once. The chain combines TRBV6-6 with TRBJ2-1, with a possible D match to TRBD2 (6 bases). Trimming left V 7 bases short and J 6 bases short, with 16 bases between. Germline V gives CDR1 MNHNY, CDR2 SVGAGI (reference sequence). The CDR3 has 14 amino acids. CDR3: CASKAGYRVNEQFF. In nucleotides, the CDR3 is TGTGCCAGCAAGGCGGGATATAGGGTCAATGAGCAGTTCTTC.

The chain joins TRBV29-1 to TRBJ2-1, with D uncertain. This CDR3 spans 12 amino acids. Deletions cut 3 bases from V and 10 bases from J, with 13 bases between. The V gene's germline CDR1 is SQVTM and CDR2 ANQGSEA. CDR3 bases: TGCAGCGTTGAGATAGGGTACAGCGAGCAGTTCTTC. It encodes CSVEIGYSEQFF.

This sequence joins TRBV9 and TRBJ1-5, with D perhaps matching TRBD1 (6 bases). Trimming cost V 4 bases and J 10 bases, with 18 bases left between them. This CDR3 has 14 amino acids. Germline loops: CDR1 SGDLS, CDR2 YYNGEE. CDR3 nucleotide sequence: TGTGCCAGCAGCCAGGACAGAGACATTTCACCCCAGCATTTT. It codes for CASSQDRDISPQHF.

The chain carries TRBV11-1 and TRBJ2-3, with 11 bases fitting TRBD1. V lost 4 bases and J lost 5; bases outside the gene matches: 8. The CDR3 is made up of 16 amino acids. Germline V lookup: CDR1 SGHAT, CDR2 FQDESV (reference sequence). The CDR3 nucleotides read TGTGCCAGCAGCTCCGGACAGGGGGCGAGTATAGATACGCAGTATTTT. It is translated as CASSSGQGASIDTQYF.

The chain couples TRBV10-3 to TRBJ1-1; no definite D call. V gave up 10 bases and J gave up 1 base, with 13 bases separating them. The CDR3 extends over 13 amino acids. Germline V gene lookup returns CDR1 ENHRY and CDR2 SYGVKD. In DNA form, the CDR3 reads TGTGCCAGCGCCCCCCGGGAGAACACTGAAGCTTTCTTT. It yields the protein CASAPRENTEAFF.

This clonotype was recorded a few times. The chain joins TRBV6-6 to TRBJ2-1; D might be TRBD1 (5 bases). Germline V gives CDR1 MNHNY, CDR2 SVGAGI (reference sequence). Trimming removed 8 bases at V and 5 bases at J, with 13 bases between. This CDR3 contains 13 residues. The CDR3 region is CASGPPGNNEQFF. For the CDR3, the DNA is TGTGCCAGCGGACCCCCAGGGAACAATGAGCAGTTCTTC.

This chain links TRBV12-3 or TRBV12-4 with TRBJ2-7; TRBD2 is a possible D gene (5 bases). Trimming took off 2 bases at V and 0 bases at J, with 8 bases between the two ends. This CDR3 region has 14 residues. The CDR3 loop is CASSLNGLSYEQYF. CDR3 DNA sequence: TGTGCCAGCAGTTTAAACGGACTCTCCTACGAGCAGTACTTC.

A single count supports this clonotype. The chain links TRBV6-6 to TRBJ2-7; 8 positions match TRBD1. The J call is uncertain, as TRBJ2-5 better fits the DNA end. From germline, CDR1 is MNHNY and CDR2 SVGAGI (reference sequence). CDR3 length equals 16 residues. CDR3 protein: CASSYVGAGGAETQYF. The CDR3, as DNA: TGTGCCAGCAGTTACGTTGGGGCAGGGGGCGCCGAGACCCAGTACTTC.

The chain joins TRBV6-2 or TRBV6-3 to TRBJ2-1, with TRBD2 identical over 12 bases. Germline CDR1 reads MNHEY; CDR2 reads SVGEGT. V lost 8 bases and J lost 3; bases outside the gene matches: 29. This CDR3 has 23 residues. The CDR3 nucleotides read TGTGCCAGCGCCCGGAGAGGGGGCCCAACTAGCGGGAGGCTGCCAACTCTCTACAATGAGCAGTTCTTC. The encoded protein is CASARRGGPTSGRLPTLYNEQFF.

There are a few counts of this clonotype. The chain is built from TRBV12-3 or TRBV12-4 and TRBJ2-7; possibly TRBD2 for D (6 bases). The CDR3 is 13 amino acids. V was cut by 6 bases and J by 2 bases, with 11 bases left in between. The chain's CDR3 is CASSRESPYEQYF. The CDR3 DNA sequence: TGTGCCAGCAGCCGGGAGAGCCCCTACGAGCAGTACTTC.

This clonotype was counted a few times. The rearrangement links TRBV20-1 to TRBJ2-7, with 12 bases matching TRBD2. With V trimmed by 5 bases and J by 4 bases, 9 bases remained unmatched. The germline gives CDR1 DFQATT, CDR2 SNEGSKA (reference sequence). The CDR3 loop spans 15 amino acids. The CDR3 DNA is TGCAGTGCTGATACGACTAGCGGGAGAATTTACGAGCAGTACTTC. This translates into CSADTTSGRIYEQYF.

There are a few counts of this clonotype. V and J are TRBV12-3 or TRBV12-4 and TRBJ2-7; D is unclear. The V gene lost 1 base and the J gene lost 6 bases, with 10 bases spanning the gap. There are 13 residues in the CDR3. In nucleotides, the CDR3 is TGTGCCAGCAGTTTAGGGGCAACCACCGAGCAGTACTTC. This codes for CASSLGATTEQYF.

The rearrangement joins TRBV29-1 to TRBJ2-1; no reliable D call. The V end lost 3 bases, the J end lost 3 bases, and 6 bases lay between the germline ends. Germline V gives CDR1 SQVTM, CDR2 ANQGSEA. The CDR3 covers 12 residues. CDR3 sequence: CSVDWDYNEQFF. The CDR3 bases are TGCAGCGTTGATTGGGACTACAATGAGCAGTTCTTC.

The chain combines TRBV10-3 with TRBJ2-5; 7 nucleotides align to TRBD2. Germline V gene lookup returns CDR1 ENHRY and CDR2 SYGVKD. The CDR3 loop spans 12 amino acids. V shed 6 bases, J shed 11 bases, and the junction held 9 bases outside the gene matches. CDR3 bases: TGTGCCATCAGATGGGAGGGGACTGAGCAGTACTTC. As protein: CAIRWEGTEQYF.

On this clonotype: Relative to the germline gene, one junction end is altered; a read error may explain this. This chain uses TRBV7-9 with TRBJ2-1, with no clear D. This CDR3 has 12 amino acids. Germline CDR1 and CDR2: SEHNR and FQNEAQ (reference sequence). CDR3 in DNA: TGTACCAGCAGGCAAAGAGCGCCTGAGCAGTTCTTC. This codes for CTSRQRAPEQFF.

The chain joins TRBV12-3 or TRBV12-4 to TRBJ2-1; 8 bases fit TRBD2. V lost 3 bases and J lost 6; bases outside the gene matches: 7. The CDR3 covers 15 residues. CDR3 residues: CASSLSGGGSNEQFF. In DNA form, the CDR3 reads TGTGCCAGCAGTTTGTCGGGCGGGGGGTCCAATGAGCAGTTCTTC.

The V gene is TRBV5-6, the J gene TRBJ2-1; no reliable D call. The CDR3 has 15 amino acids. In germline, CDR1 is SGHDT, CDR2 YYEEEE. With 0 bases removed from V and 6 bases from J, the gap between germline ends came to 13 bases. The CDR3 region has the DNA TGTGCCAGCAGCTTGGTGGGCGAGACCCGCAATGAGCAGTTCTTC. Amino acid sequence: CASSLVGETRNEQFF.

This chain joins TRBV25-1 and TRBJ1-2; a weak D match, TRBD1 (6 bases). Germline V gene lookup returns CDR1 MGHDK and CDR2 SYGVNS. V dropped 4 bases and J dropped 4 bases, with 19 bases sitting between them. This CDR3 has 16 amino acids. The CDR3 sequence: CASSGGPTGFFYGYTF. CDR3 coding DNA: TGTGCCAGCAGTGGGGGCCCGACAGGTTTTTTCTATGGCTACACCTTC.

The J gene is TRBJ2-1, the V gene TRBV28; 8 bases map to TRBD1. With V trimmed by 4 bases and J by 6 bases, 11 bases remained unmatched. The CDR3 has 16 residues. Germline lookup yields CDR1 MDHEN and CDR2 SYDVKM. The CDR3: CASSSWTGTGFNEQFF. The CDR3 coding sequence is TGTGCCAGCAGTTCGTGGACAGGGACGGGCTTCAATGAGCAGTTCTTC.

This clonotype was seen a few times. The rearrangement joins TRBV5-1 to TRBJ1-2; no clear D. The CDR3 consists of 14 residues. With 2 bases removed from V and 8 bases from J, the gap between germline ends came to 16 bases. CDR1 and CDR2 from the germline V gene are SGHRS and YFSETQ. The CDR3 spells CASSFEGKSGGYTF. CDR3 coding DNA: TGCGCCAGCAGCTTCGAGGGAAAGTCGGGAGGCTACACCTTC.

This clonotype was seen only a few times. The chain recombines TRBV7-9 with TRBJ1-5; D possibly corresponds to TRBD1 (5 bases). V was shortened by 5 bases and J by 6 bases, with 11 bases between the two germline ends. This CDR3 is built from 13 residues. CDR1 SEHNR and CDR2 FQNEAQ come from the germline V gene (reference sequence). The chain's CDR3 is CASSLGALQPQHF. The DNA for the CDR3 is TGTGCCAGCAGCCTAGGGGCCCTTCAGCCCCAGCATTTT.

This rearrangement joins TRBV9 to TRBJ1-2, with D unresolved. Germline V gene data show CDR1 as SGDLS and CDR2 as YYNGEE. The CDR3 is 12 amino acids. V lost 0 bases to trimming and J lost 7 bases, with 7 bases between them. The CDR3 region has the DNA TGTGCCAGCAGCGTAGAAGGTTTTGGCTACACCTTC. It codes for CASSVEGFGYTF.

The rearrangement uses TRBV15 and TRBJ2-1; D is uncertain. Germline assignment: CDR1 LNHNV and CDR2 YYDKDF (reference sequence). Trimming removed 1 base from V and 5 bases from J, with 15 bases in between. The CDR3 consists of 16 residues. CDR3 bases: TGTGCCACCAGCAGAGCGCCTCCGGCTCTTAACAATGAGCAGTTCTTC. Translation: CATSRAPPALNNEQFF.

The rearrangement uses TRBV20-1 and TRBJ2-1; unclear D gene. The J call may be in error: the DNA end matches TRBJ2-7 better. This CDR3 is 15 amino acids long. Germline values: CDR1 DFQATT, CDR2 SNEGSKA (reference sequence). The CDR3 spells CSAREVSPNYNEQYF. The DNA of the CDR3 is TGCAGTGCTAGAGAGGTCAGTCCGAACTACAATGAGCAGTACTTC.

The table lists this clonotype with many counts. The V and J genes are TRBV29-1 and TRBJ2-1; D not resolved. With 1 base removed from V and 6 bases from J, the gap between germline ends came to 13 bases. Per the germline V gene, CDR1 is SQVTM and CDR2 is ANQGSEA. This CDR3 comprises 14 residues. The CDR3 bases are TGCAGCGTTGAAGGAGGAACCTGGGTCAATGAGCAGTTCTTC. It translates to CSVEGGTWVNEQFF.